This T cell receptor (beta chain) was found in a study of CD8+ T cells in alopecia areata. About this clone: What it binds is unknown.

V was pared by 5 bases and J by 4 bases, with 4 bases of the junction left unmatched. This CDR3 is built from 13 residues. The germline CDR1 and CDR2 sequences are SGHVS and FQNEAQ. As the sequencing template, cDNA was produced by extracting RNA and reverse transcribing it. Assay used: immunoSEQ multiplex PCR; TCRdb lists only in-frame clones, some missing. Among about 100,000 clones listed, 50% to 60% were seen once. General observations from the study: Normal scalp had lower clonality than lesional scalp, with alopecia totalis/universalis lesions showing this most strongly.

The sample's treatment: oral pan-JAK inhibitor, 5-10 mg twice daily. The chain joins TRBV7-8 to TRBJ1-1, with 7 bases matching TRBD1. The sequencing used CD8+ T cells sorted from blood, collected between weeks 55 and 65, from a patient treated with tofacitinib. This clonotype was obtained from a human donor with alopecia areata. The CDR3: CASSPTGTTEAFF. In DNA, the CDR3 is TGTGCCAGCAGCCCGACAGGGACCACTGAAGCTTTCTTT.